A single sample is the source of the 19 T cell receptor beta chains below, sequenced in a study of cytomegalovirus exposure and HLA in healthy donors. PCR was performed using 60 Vbeta and 13 Jbeta primers. Sequencing used immunoSEQ multiplex PCR; TCRdb keeps in-frame clones, though not all of them. Of 150,000 to 200,000 clones in the sample, 65% to 80% were seen once. The sequencing input was PBMCs. Receptors originate from a woman between 25 and 40 years old in good health and CMV-seropositive.

The chain uses TRBV5-1 and TRBJ2-1; 7 bases are shared with TRBD1. V shed 0 bases, J shed 12 bases, and the junction held 3 bases outside the gene matches. Germline CDR1 reads SGHRS; CDR2 reads YFSETQ. The CDR3 contains 12 residues. For the CDR3, the DNA is TGCGCCAGCAGCTTGGATGCAGGGGGGCAGTTCTTC. Translated: CASSLDAGGQFF.

The chain carries TRBV2 and TRBJ2-3; D might be TRBD1 (6 bases). The V end lost 5 bases, the J end lost 0 bases, and 12 bases lay between the germline ends. The germline gives CDR1 SNHLY, CDR2 FYNNEI. This CDR3 is built from 15 residues. The CDR3 loop is CASSQWGRSTDTQYF. CDR3 DNA: TGTGCCAGCAGTCAATGGGGGCGCAGCACAGATACGCAGTATTTT.

V usage is TRBV28 and J usage is TRBJ2-7, with D possibly matching TRBD1 (6 bases). Germline-derived CDR1 and CDR2 are MDHEN and SYDVKM. V shed 5 bases and J shed 6 bases, with 17 bases lying between them. There are 14 residues in the CDR3. CDR3 in DNA: TGTGCCAGCAGTCCCGGGACAATCAACTCCGAGCAGTACTTC. Translation: CASSPGTINSEQYF.

V usage is TRBV19 and J usage is TRBJ2-7; tentatively, D is TRBD2 (6 bases). Trimming took 9 bases from V and 2 from J, leaving 17 bases between them. CDR3 size: 14 residues. Germline-derived CDR1 and CDR2 are LNHDA and SQIVND (reference sequence). The CDR3 DNA follows: TGTGCCAGCTCCGCTTTTGGGGGGACCTACGAGCAGTACTTC. Translation: CASSAFGGTYEQYF. Full variable domain (rest looked up from reference TRBV19 and TRBJ2-7): DGGITQSPKYLFRKEGQNVTLSCEQNLNHDAMYWYRQDPGQGLRLIYYSQIVNDFQKGDIAEGYSVSREKKESFPLTVTSAQKNPTAFYLCASSAFGGTYEQYFGPGTRLTVT.

The chain uses TRBV5-6 and TRBJ2-7; possibly TRBD1 for D (7 bases). Germline-derived CDR1 and CDR2 are SGHDT and YYEEEE. The V end was cut by 3 bases, the J end by 9 bases, with 28 bases between. There are 17 residues in the CDR3. DNA of the CDR3: TGTGCCAGCAGCTCGGAGGGGACAGCTAAGTACATCGAGGGGCAGTACTTC. Translated, it gives CASSSEGTAKYIEGQYF.

The chain couples TRBV29-1 to TRBJ1-1, with a weak D call TRBD1 (5 bases). Germline assignment: CDR1 SQVTM and CDR2 ANQGSEA. V was clipped by 5 bases and J by 4 bases, with 8 bases between them. The CDR3 loop spans 11 amino acids. The CDR3 coding sequence is TGCAGCGTTTGGGGGGGCACTGAAGCTTTCTTT. Protein product: CSVWGGTEAFF.

V usage is TRBV29-1 and J usage is TRBJ1-6; the D gene is possibly TRBD1 (6 bases). The CDR3 extends over 13 amino acids. From germline, CDR1 is SQVTM and CDR2 ANQGSEA. The ends were cut back, 6 bases at V and 7 bases at J, with 13 bases in the middle. CDR3 residues: CSVADSRNSPLHF. The CDR3 DNA follows: TGCAGCGTGGCGGACAGCCGAAATTCACCCCTCCACTTT.

Only a few counts were recorded for this clone. This chain joins TRBV7-2 and TRBJ2-1; 9 positions match TRBD1. Losses at the gene ends were 5 bases for V and 5 bases for J; bases not matched to a gene: 10. CDR3 length: 16 amino acids. Germline V gives CDR1 SGHTA, CDR2 FQGNSA. CDR3 residues: CASSTRPGQGNNEQFF. Here the CDR3 DNA reads TGTGCCAGCAGCACGCGACCGGGACAGGGCAACAATGAGCAGTTCTTC.

V is TRBV4-1 and J is TRBJ1-2; TRBD1 aligns across 9 bases. V lost 0 bases and J lost 5; bases outside the gene matches: 10. The CDR3 contains 17 residues. Germline V lookup: CDR1 MGHRA, CDR2 YSYEKL. The CDR3 is CASSQEGGTGRFYGYTF. CDR3 DNA sequence: TGCGCCAGCAGCCAAGAGGGGGGGACAGGGAGATTTTATGGCTACACCTTC.

The chain is built from TRBV27 and TRBJ2-1, with D hard to call. CDR1 and CDR2 from the germline V gene are MNHEY and SMNVEV (reference sequence). V was cut by 2 bases and J by 5 bases, with 13 bases left in between. This CDR3 spans 15 amino acids. In DNA, the CDR3 is TGTGCCAGCAGTTTAACGGCGGAAGCCCACAATGAGCAGTTCTTC. Amino acids: CASSLTAEAHNEQFF.

The chain links TRBV2 to TRBJ2-5; D is uncertain. Germline lookup yields CDR1 SNHLY and CDR2 FYNNEI. V lost 6 bases to trimming and J lost 5 bases, with 7 bases between them. The length of the CDR3 is 11 residues. The CDR3 reads CASRIEETQYF. The CDR3 nucleotides read TGTGCCAGCAGGATCGAGGAGACCCAGTACTTC.

This clone was counted a few times. This sequence joins TRBV15 and TRBJ2-7, with D possibly being TRBD2 (6 bases). V shed 5 bases and J shed 6 bases, with 11 bases lying between them. The CDR3 is made up of 12 amino acids. Per the germline V gene, CDR1 is LNHNV and CDR2 is YYDKDF (reference sequence). The CDR3 DNA reads as TGTGCCACCAGCCCCGGGGGAGGCGAGCAGTACTTC. It yields the protein CATSPGGGEQYF.

The chain joins TRBV9 to TRBJ2-4; TRBD1 might be the D (7 bases). Germline lookup yields CDR1 SGDLS and CDR2 YYNGEE. Between the trimmed V and J ends, which lost 4 bases and 6 bases, there was a span of 14 bases. This CDR3 region has 14 residues. Here the CDR3 reads CASSSRQGGNIQYF. The CDR3 region has the DNA TGTGCCAGCAGCAGCAGACAGGGAGGAAACATTCAGTACTTC.

This chain's CDR3 is CASSEVRGDGKAFF. As DNA, the CDR3 is TGTGCCAGCAGTGAGGTTCGGGGGGATGGTAAAGCTTTCTTT. The chain is built from TRBV2 and TRBJ1-1; TRBD1 is a possible D gene (5 bases). V was shortened by 3 bases and J by 9 bases, with 17 bases between the two germline ends. Germline V gene sequence: CDR1 SNHLY, CDR2 FYNNEI. The CDR3 totals 14 residues.

Concerning this clone: Other DNA sequences in the same sample also yield this CDR3. The V call is TRBV27, the J call TRBJ2-1; TRBD2 agrees at 8 bases. CDR1 is MNHEY, CDR2 SMNVEV, per germline (reference sequence). Germline trimming cut 2 bases from V and 6 bases from J; bases unmatched to any gene: 0. This CDR3 comprises 13 residues. The CDR3 DNA sequence: TGTGCCAGCAGTTTACGGGGGGGCAATGAGCAGTTCTTC. Encoded protein: CASSLRGGNEQFF.

The chain uses TRBV25-1 and TRBJ2-7, with TRBD1 identical over 8 bases. The ends lost 6 bases at V and 5 bases at J; junction bases unmatched: 12. The germline V gene encodes CDR1 MGHDK and CDR2 SYGVNS. The CDR3 sequence is 15 residues long. CDR3 sequence reads: CASSRSPDRDHEQYF. CDR3 DNA: TGTGCCAGCAGCAGGTCACCGGACAGGGATCACGAGCAGTACTTC.

V is TRBV5-6 and J is TRBJ1-5; 7 bases are shared with TRBD1. Losses at the gene ends were 3 bases for V and 4 bases for J; bases not matched to a gene: 10. In germline, CDR1 is SGHDT, CDR2 YYEEEE. CDR3 length: 16 amino acids. CDR3 protein: CASSSWTGMANQPQHF. The CDR3 DNA follows: TGTGCCAGCAGCTCCTGGACAGGAATGGCGAATCAGCCCCAGCATTTT. The whole variable domain, remainder taken from reference TRBV5-6 and TRBJ1-5, is DAGVTQSPTHLIKTRGQQVTLRCSPKSGHDTVSWYQQALGQGPQFIFQYYEEEERQRGNFPDRFSGHQFPNYSSELNVNALLLGDSALYLCASSSWTGMANQPQHFGDGTRLSIL.

This clone was observed a single time. This rearrangement joins TRBV7-8 to TRBJ2-7; D remains ambiguous. The CDR3 covers 16 residues. Germline loops: CDR1 SGHVS, CDR2 FQNEAQ. V was cut by 7 bases and J by 0 bases, with 19 bases left in between. In DNA form, the CDR3 reads TGTGCCAGCACCGAAGCCTTCCATACCGACTCCTACGAGCAGTACTTC. Encoded protein: CASTEAFHTDSYEQYF.

The J gene is TRBJ1-5, the V gene TRBV6-5; TRBD1 matches at 7 bases. Germline CDR1 reads MNHEY; CDR2 reads SVGAGI. Germline trimming cut 6 bases from V and 1 base from J; bases unmatched to any gene: 3. The CDR3 is 14 amino acids. CDR3 sequence (DNA): TGTGCCAGCAGCTCGGGACAGAGCAATCAGCCCCAGCATTTT. Translation: CASSSGQSNQPQHF.